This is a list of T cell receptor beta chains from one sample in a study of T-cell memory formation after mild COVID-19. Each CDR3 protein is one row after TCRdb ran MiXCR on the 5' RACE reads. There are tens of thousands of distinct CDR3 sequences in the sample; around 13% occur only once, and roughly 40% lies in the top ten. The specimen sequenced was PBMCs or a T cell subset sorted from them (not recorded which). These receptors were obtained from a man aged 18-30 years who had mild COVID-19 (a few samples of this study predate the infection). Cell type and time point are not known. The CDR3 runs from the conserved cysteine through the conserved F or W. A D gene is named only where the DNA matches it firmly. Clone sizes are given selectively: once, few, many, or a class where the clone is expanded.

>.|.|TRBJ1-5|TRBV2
CASSEAAWGGGQPQHF
TGTGCCAGCAGTGAAGCGGCATGGGGGGGAGGTCAGCCCCAGCATTTT
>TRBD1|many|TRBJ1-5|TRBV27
CASSPTGDQPQHF
TGTGCCAGCAGTCCGACAGGGGATCAGCCCCAGCATTTT
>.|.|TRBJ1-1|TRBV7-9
CASSDSSTEAFF
TGTGCCAGCAGCGACAGCAGCACTGAAGCTTTCTTT
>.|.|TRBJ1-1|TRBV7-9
CASSLGHPNTEAFF
TGTGCCAGCAGCTTAGGACACCCGAACACTGAAGCTTTCTTT
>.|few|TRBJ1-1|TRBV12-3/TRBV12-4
CASSFPNTEAFF
TGTGCCAGCAGTTTTCCGAACACTGAAGCTTTCTTT
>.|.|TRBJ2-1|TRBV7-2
CASSWVGGAYNEQFF
TGTGCCAGCAGCTGGGTCGGGGGCGCGTACAATGAGCAGTTCTTC
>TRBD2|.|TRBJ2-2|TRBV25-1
CASSDGGANTGELFF
TGTGCCAGCAGTGATGGGGGGGCGAACACCGGGGAGCTGTTTTTT
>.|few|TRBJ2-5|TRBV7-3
CASSRGAQETQYF
TGTGCCAGCAGCCGGGGGGCGCAAGAGACCCAGTACTTC
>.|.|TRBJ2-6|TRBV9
CASSGAANSGANVLTF
TGTGCCAGCAGCGGGGCAGCCAACTCTGGGGCCAACGTCCTGACTTTC
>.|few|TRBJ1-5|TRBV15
CATSATGYTQPQHF
TGTGCCACCAGCGCTACAGGATATACGCAGCCCCAGCATTTT
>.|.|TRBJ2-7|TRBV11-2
CASSPGLFYEQYF
TGTGCCAGCAGCCCAGGACTCTTCTACGAGCAGTACTTC
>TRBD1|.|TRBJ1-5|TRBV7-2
CASSLVRGTGQPQHF
TGTGCCAGCAGCTTAGTCAGGGGGACGGGTCAGCCCCAGCATTTT
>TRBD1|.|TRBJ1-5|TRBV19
CASRTWDSQNQPQHF
TGTGCCAGTAGGACTTGGGACAGCCAGAATCAGCCCCAGCATTTT
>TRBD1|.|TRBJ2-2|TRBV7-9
CASSPGQERTTGELFF
TGTGCCAGCAGCCCGGGACAGGAACGAACAACCGGGGAGCTGTTTTTT
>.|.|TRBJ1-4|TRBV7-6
CASSLGGGSEKLFF
TGTGCCAGCAGCTTAGGTGGGGGCAGCGAAAAACTGTTTTTT
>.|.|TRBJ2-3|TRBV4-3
CASSQEASPSSLEDTQYF
TGCGCCAGCAGCCAAGAGGCCTCCCCCAGCAGTTTAGAAGATACGCAGTATTTT
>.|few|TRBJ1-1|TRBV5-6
CASSLLRRKNTEAFF
TGTGCCAGCAGCTTGCTTAGACGCAAGAACACTGAAGCTTTCTTT
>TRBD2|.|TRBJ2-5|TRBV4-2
CASSHLTSGGDQETQYF
TGTGCCAGCAGCCACCTGACTAGCGGGGGCGACCAAGAGACCCAGTACTTC
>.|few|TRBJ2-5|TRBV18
CASSPRGDQETQYF
TGTGCCAGCTCACCACGGGGGGACCAAGAGACCCAGTACTTC
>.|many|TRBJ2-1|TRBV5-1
CASSLAASSYNEQFF
TGCGCCAGCAGCTTGGCCGCGAGCTCCTACAATGAGCAGTTCTTC
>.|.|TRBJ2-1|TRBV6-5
CATLTRRSNEQFF
TGTGCCACCTTGACTAGAAGGTCCAATGAGCAGTTCTTC
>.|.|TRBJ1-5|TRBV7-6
CASSLAPGGGSQPQHF
TGTGCCAGCAGCTTAGCCCCTGGTGGGGGCAGTCAGCCCCAGCATTTT
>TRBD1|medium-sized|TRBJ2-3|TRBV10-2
CASPRFKPGQGVVSTDTQYF
TGCGCCAGCCCACGCTTTAAACCGGGACAGGGAGTAGTCAGCACAGATACGCAGTATTTT
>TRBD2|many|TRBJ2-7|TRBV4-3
CASSPGGGDYEQYF
TGCGCCAGCAGCCCGGGCGGGGGGGACTACGAGCAGTACTTC
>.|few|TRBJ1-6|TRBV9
CASTLGAQYNSPLHF
TGTGCCAGTACTTTGGGGGCCCAATATAATTCACCCCTCCACTTT
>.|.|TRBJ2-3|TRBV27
CASSSGRPRNTQYF
TGTGCCAGCAGTTCCGGGAGACCAAGGAATACGCAGTATTTT